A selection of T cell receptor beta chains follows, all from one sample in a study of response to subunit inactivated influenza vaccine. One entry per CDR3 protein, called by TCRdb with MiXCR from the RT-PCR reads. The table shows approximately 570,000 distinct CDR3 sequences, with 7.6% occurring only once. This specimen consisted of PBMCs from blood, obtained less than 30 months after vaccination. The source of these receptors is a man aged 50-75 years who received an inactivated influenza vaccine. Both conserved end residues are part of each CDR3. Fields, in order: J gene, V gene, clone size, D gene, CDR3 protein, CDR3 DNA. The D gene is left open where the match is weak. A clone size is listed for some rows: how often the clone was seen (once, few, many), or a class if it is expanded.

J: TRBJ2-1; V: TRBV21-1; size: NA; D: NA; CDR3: CASSNKRTSGSINEQFF; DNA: TGTGCCAGCAGCAATAAGAGGACTAGCGGGAGTATTAATGAGCAGTTCTTC
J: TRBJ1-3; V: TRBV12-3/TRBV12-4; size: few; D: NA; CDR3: CASSTAGRNTIYF; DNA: TGTGCCAGCAGTACGGCCGGAAGAAACACCATATATTTT
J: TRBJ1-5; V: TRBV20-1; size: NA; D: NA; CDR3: CSARSTANNQPQHF; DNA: TGCAGTGCTAGGTCAACAGCTAACAATCAGCCCCAGCATTTT
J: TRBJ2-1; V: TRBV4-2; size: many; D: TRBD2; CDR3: CASSQGAGGRNEQFF; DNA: TGTGCCAGCAGCCAAGGTGCGGGAGGTCGAAATGAGCAGTTCTTC
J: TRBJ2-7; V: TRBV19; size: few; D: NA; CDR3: CASSTTGTGAYEQYF; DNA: TGTGCCAGTAGCACAACCGGGACTGGAGCCTACGAGCAGTACTTC
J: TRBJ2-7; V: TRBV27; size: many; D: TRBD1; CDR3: CASSYTGARQYF; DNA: TGTGCCAGCAGTTACACAGGGGCAAGGCAGTACTTC
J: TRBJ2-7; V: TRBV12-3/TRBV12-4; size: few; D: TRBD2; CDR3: CASSLDRGLAGDEQYF; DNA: TGTGCCAGCAGTTTAGATAGGGGGCTAGCGGGAGACGAGCAGTACTTC
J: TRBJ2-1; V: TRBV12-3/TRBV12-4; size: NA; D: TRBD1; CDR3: CASTGQGAASRDEQFF; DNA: TGTGCCAGCACCGGACAGGGGGCAGCTTCGAGGGATGAGCAGTTCTTC
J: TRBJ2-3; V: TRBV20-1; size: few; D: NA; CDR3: CSARPHQRSTDTQYF; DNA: TGCAGTGCTAGGCCCCATCAGCGCAGCACAGATACGCAGTATTTT
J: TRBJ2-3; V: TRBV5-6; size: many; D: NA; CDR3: CASSWTSTDTQYF; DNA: TGTGCCAGCAGCTGGACTAGCACAGATACGCAGTATTTT
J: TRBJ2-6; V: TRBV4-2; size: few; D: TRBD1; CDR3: CASSRSPGTGPSGANVLTF; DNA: TGTGCCAGCAGCCGCTCGCCGGGGACAGGGCCCTCTGGGGCCAACGTCCTGACTTTC
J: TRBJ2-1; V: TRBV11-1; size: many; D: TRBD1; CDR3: CASSGQGARQFF; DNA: TGTGCCAGCAGCGGACAGGGGGCTAGGCAGTTCTTC
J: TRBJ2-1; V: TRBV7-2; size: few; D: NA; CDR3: CASSKPGHHNEQFF; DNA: TGTGCCAGCAGCAAACCGGGACATCACAATGAGCAGTTCTTC
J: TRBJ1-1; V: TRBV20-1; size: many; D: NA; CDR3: CSAPLDRGDTEAFF; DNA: TGCAGTGCTCCCCTGGACAGAGGGGACACTGAAGCTTTCTTT
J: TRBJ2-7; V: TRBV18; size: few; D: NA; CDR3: CASSPQQSSYEQYF; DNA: TGTGCCAGCTCACCACAACAGAGCTCCTACGAGCAGTACTTC
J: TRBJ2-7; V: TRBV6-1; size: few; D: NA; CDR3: CASKVRRDQGEQYF; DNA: TGTGCCAGCAAGGTTCGCCGGGACCAAGGCGAGCAGTACTTC
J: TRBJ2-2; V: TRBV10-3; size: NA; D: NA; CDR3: CAISENRGTGELFF; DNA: TGTGCCATCAGTGAGAATCGGGGCACCGGGGAGCTGTTTTTT
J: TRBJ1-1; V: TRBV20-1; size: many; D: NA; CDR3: CSGERVVNTEAFF; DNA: TGCAGTGGGGAGAGGGTGGTGAACACTGAAGCTTTCTTT
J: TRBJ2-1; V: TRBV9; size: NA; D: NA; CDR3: CASSVDPGVSYNEQFF; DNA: TGTGCCAGCAGCGTAGACCCGGGGGTGTCCTACAATGAGCAGTTCTTC
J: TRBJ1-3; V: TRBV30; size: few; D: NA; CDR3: CAWSVQTQGTIYF; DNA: TGTGCCTGGAGTGTACAGACCCAGGGCACCATATATTTT
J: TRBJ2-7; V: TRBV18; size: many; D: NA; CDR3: CASSPRTAEQYF; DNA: TGTGCCAGCTCACCACGGACAGCCGAGCAGTACTTC
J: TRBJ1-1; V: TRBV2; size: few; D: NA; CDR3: CASSDVEGLNTEAFF; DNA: TGTGCCAGCAGTGATGTCGAGGGATTGAACACTGAAGCTTTCTTT
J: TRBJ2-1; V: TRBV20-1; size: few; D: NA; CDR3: CSAIGSSYNEQFF; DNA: TGCAGTGCTATAGGAAGCTCCTACAATGAGCAGTTCTTC
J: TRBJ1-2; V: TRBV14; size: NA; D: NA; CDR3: CASSQERSNYGYTF; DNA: TGTGCCAGCAGCCAAGAGCGTTCTAACTATGGCTACACCTTC
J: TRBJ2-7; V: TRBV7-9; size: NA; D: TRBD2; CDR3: CASSTRTSGSLYEQYF; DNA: TGTGCCAGCAGCACTCGGACTAGCGGGAGTCTCTACGAGCAGTACTTC
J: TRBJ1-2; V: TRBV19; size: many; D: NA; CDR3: CASSTNYGYTF; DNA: TGTGCCAGTAGTACGAACTATGGCTACACCTTC
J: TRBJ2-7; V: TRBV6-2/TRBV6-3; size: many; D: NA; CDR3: CASSSTLQIYEQYF; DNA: TGTGCCAGCAGTTCGACTTTACAGATCTACGAGCAGTACTTC
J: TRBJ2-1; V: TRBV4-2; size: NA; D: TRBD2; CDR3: CASSPGLAEGEQFF; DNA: TGTGCCAGCAGCCCTGGACTAGCGGAAGGTGAGCAGTTCTTC
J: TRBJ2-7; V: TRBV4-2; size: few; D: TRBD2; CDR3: CASSPSAAGASYEQYF; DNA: TGTGCCAGCAGTCCCTCTGCAGCGGGAGCCTCCTACGAGCAGTACTTC
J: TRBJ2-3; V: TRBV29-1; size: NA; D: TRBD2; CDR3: CSVVRREGTQYF; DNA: TGCAGCGTTGTGCGGCGGGAGGGTACGCAGTATTTT
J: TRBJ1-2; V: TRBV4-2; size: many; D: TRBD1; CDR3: CASSPGQGINYGYTF; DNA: TGTGCCAGCAGCCCCGGACAGGGTATCAACTATGGCTACACCTTC
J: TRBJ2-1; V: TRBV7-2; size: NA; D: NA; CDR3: CASSLAGVVNEQFF; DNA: TGTGCCAGCAGCTTAGCGGGAGTGGTTAATGAGCAGTTCTTC
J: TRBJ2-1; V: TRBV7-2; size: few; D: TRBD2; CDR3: CASSLRGAGAPNEQFF; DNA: TGTGCCAGCAGCCTTCGGGGAGCGGGGGCACCGAATGAGCAGTTCTTC
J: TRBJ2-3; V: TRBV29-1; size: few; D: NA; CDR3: CSVETTPRYTDTQYF; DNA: TGCAGCGTTGAAACGACTCCTCGCTACACAGATACGCAGTATTTT
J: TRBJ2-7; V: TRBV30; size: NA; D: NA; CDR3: CAWSTETYEQYF; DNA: TGTGCCTGGAGTACAGAGACCTACGAGCAGTACTTC
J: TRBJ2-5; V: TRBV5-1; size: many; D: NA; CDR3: CASSLGSRGETQYF; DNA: TGCGCCAGCAGCTTGGGGTCCAGGGGAGAGACCCAGTACTTC
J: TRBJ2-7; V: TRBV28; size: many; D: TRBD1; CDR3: CASSLSNRGASYEQYF; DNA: TGTGCCAGCAGTTTATCGAACAGGGGGGCCTCCTACGAGCAGTACTTC
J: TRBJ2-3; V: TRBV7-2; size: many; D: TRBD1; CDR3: CASSTRQGRTDTQYF; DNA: TGTGCCAGCAGCACCCGACAGGGACGCACAGATACGCAGTATTTT
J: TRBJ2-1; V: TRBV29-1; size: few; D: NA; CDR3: CSVEETGGLIQFF; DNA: TGCAGCGTTGAAGAGACCGGAGGCCTTATCCAGTTCTTC
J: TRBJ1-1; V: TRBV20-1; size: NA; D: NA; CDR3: CSATRGGPRVLMNTEAFF; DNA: TGCAGTGCTACGAGAGGGGGGCCAAGGGTTTTAATGAACACTGAAGCTTTCTTT
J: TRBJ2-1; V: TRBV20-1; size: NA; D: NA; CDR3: CSGKEAYNEQFF; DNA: TGCAGTGGAAAGGAAGCCTACAATGAGCAGTTCTTC